Listed below are T cell receptor beta chains from one sample, sequenced in a study of T cell responses to AZD1222 COVID-19 vaccine. Libraries were prepared by immunoSEQ multiplex PCR; TCRdb keeps only in-frame clonotypes and omits some of them. Altogether roughly 100,000 clones are present, 85% to 90% being singletons, with the ten largest covering 5%. The sequences come from peripheral blood, collected on day 0 of AZD1222 vaccination. The receptors shown here come from an adult in good health. Each CDR3 is given with its conserved first and last residue. The D gene is left open where the match is weak. Clone size is given for some rows only: seen once, a few or many times, or a class if the clone is expanded.

v_call: TRBV30; clone_size: -; j_call: TRBJ2-2; d_call: TRBD2; cdr3_aa: CAWSYSGGSNTGELFF; cdr3_nt: TGTGCCTGGAGCTACTCGGGGGGGTCGAACACCGGGGAGCTGTTTTTT
v_call: TRBV27; clone_size: -; j_call: TRBJ2-1; d_call: -; cdr3_aa: CASSLDRGHYNEQFF; cdr3_nt: TGTGCCAGCAGTTTAGATAGAGGCCACTACAATGAGCAGTTCTTC
v_call: TRBV5-1; clone_size: -; j_call: TRBJ2-7; d_call: -; cdr3_aa: CASSLALGTSYEQYF; cdr3_nt: TGCGCCAGCAGCTTGGCCCTGGGGACAAGCTACGAGCAGTACTTC
v_call: TRBV30; clone_size: -; j_call: TRBJ2-7; d_call: -; cdr3_aa: CAWSKGLGDDEQYF; cdr3_nt: TGTGCCTGGAGTAAGGGTCTTGGGGATGACGAGCAGTACTTC
v_call: TRBV7-9; clone_size: once; j_call: TRBJ2-5; d_call: -; cdr3_aa: CASSLGTLAIRGKETQYF; cdr3_nt: TGTGCCAGCAGCTTAGGCACCTTAGCCATTCGGGGCAAAGAGACCCAGTACTTC
v_call: TRBV7-3; clone_size: -; j_call: TRBJ2-1; d_call: -; cdr3_aa: CASSTSHPGREGPAEQFF; cdr3_nt: TGTGCCAGCAGCACCAGTCATCCCGGGCGGGAAGGACCCGCTGAGCAGTTCTTC
v_call: TRBV6-5; clone_size: few; j_call: TRBJ2-7; d_call: -; cdr3_aa: CASSPDRQRSYEQYF; cdr3_nt: TGTGCCAGCAGTCCTGACAGGCAACGCTCCTACGAGCAGTACTTC
v_call: TRBV7-8; clone_size: -; j_call: TRBJ2-7; d_call: TRBD1; cdr3_aa: CASSLTGDPYEQYF; cdr3_nt: TGTGCCAGCAGCTTGACAGGGGACCCCTACGAGCAGTACTTC
v_call: TRBV5-1; clone_size: -; j_call: TRBJ2-3; d_call: -; cdr3_aa: CASSLEVSPQYF; cdr3_nt: TGCGCCAGCAGCTTGGAGGTTAGCCCGCAGTATTTT
v_call: TRBV7-6; clone_size: -; j_call: TRBJ2-7; d_call: TRBD1; cdr3_aa: CASSLSDRGNEQYF; cdr3_nt: TGTGCCAGCAGCTTATCGGACAGGGGAAACGAGCAGTACTTC
v_call: TRBV7-2; clone_size: -; j_call: TRBJ2-7; d_call: TRBD1; cdr3_aa: CASSTPVGTGGYEQYF; cdr3_nt: TGTGCCAGCAGCACCCCGGTAGGGACAGGGGGTTACGAGCAGTACTTC
v_call: TRBV6-2/TRBV6-3; clone_size: -; j_call: TRBJ2-3; d_call: -; cdr3_aa: CASSPRSSRDTQYF; cdr3_nt: TGTGCCAGCAGTCCCCGAAGTAGCAGAGATACGCAGTATTTT
v_call: TRBV5-1; clone_size: -; j_call: TRBJ2-2; d_call: -; cdr3_aa: CASSTRVGGTGELFF; cdr3_nt: TGCGCCAGCAGCACCAGGGTAGGAGGCACCGGGGAGCTGTTTTTT
v_call: TRBV6-2/TRBV6-3; clone_size: -; j_call: TRBJ1-5; d_call: -; cdr3_aa: CASSYVVGEHQPQHF; cdr3_nt: TGTGCCAGCAGTTACGTGGTGGGGGAGCATCAGCCCCAGCATTTT
v_call: TRBV6-5; clone_size: -; j_call: TRBJ1-1; d_call: -; cdr3_aa: CASSSRAEAFF; cdr3_nt: TGTGCCAGCAGTTCCAGGGCTGAAGCTTTCTTT
v_call: TRBV27; clone_size: -; j_call: TRBJ2-1; d_call: -; cdr3_aa: CASSHMAGNEQFF; cdr3_nt: TGTGCCAGCAGCCATATGGCGGGGAATGAGCAGTTCTTC
v_call: TRBV9; clone_size: once; j_call: TRBJ2-5; d_call: TRBD2; cdr3_aa: CASSVGGGAGETQYF; cdr3_nt: TGTGCCAGCAGCGTAGGCGGGGGGGCCGGCGAGACCCAGTACTTC
v_call: TRBV27; clone_size: -; j_call: TRBJ1-5; d_call: TRBD1; cdr3_aa: CASSLGTGAFGNQPQHF; cdr3_nt: TGTGCCAGCAGTTTAGGGACAGGGGCGTTCGGCAATCAGCCCCAGCATTTT
v_call: TRBV4-1; clone_size: many; j_call: TRBJ1-1; d_call: TRBD1; cdr3_aa: CASSQDIQGAQNTEAFF; cdr3_nt: TGCGCCAGCAGCCAAGATATCCAGGGGGCCCAGAACACTGAAGCTTTCTTT
v_call: TRBV27; clone_size: -; j_call: TRBJ1-5; d_call: -; cdr3_aa: CASSPINQPQHF; cdr3_nt: TGTGCCAGCAGTCCTATTAATCAGCCCCAGCATTTT
v_call: TRBV4-3; clone_size: -; j_call: TRBJ2-7; d_call: -; cdr3_aa: CASSQDAWSYEQYF; cdr3_nt: TGCGCCAGCAGCCAAGATGCCTGGTCCTACGAGCAGTACTTC
v_call: TRBV3-1/TRBV3-2; clone_size: once; j_call: TRBJ2-5; d_call: TRBD1; cdr3_aa: CASSQDRGFETQYF; cdr3_nt: TGTGCCAGCAGCCAGGACAGGGGGTTTGAGACCCAGTACTTC
v_call: TRBV6-2/TRBV6-3; clone_size: -; j_call: TRBJ2-2; d_call: -; cdr3_aa: CASSRTDPITGELFF; cdr3_nt: TGTGCCAGCAGTCGGACGGATCCGATAACCGGGGAGCTGTTTTTT
v_call: TRBV28; clone_size: -; j_call: TRBJ2-3; d_call: TRBD2; cdr3_aa: CASTPSGGLDTQYF; cdr3_nt: TGTGCCAGCACCCCTAGCGGGGGCCTGGATACGCAGTATTTT
v_call: TRBV7-6; clone_size: once; j_call: TRBJ1-3; d_call: TRBD1; cdr3_aa: CASSLGGGGGNTIYF; cdr3_nt: TGTGCCAGCAGCCTAGGGGGAGGGGGCGGAAACACCATATATTTT
v_call: TRBV7-8; clone_size: -; j_call: TRBJ1-1; d_call: -; cdr3_aa: CASSLVRDTEAFF; cdr3_nt: TGTGCCAGCAGCTTAGTTCGGGACACTGAAGCTTTCTTT
v_call: TRBV2; clone_size: -; j_call: TRBJ1-5; d_call: -; cdr3_aa: CASSAWDGNQPQHF; cdr3_nt: TGTGCCAGCAGTGCCTGGGATGGCAATCAGCCCCAGCATTTT
v_call: TRBV4-3; clone_size: few; j_call: TRBJ2-7; d_call: TRBD1; cdr3_aa: CASSQGTGETYEQYF; cdr3_nt: TGCGCCAGCAGCCAAGGTACAGGGGAAACCTACGAGCAGTACTTC
v_call: TRBV5-1; clone_size: -; j_call: TRBJ1-2; d_call: -; cdr3_aa: CASSASGPEDGYTF; cdr3_nt: TGCGCCAGCAGCGCCTCGGGCCCCGAGGATGGCTACACCTTC
v_call: TRBV2; clone_size: -; j_call: TRBJ1-2; d_call: TRBD1; cdr3_aa: CASSRTGRDGYTF; cdr3_nt: TGTGCCAGCAGTCGGACAGGGCGCGATGGCTACACCTTC
v_call: TRBV5-1; clone_size: -; j_call: TRBJ2-7; d_call: TRBD2; cdr3_aa: CASSWGGTYEQYF; cdr3_nt: TGCGCCAGCAGCTGGGGAGGGACTTACGAGCAGTACTTC
v_call: TRBV4-1; clone_size: -; j_call: TRBJ1-5; d_call: TRBD1; cdr3_aa: CASSQGTGVLPQHF; cdr3_nt: TGCGCCAGCAGCCAGGGTACAGGGGTCTTACCCCAGCATTTT
v_call: TRBV18; clone_size: -; j_call: TRBJ2-3; d_call: TRBD2; cdr3_aa: CASSPRPSGAGTDTQYF; cdr3_nt: TGTGCCAGCTCACCACGACCTAGCGGGGCCGGCACAGATACGCAGTATTTT